The next 25 T cell receptor beta chains were all read from a single sample in a study of T cells in Graves' hyperthyroidism and ophthalmopathy. TCR beta CDR3 regions were amplified from RNA transcripts. TCR CDR3 underwent first-round RT-PCR with the HTBI primer set. MiXCR was run by TCRdb on the multiplex PCR reads, yielding one entry per CDR3 protein. Of around 690,000 distinct CDR3 sequences listed, around 15% are singletons. Sequencing was done on a sample of blood. These receptors originate from a man aged 45-65 years with Graves' hyperthyroidism.

The V and J genes are TRBV28 and TRBJ1-1, with 9 bases matching TRBD1. The V segment lost 5 bases and the J segment 0 bases; nucleotides outside the gene matches: 4. Germline V gene data show CDR1 as MDHEN and CDR2 as SYDVKM. This CDR3 comprises 15 residues. In DNA, the CDR3 is TGTGCCAGCAGTGGGACAGGGTGGATGAACACTGAAGCTTTCTTT. It codes for CASSGTGWMNTEAFF. Using reference TRBV28 and TRBJ1-1 for the parts outside the CDR3, the full variable domain is DVKVTQSSRYLVKRTGEKVFLECVQDMDHENMFWYRQDPGLGLRLIYFSYDVKMKEKGDIPEGYSVSREKKERFSLILESASTNQTSMYLCASSGTGWMNTEAFFGQGTRLTVV.

This clonotype was seen repeatedly, ten times or more. The chain is built from TRBV28 and TRBJ2-5; D tentatively fits TRBD1 or TRBD2 (5 bases each). Germline lookup yields CDR1 MDHEN and CDR2 SYDVKM. V lost 9 bases and J lost 5, with 10 bases in between. CDR3 length: 11 amino acids. CDR3 coding DNA: TGTGCCAGTAGGGGACGGGAGACCCAGTACTTC. Its translation: CASRGRETQYF. The variable domain in full, completed from reference TRBV28 and TRBJ2-5, reads DVKVTQSSRYLVKRTGEKVFLECVQDMDHENMFWYRQDPGLGLRLIYFSYDVKMKEKGDIPEGYSVSREKKERFSLILESASTNQTSMYLCASRGRETQYFGPGTRLLVL.

This clonotype was seen ten or more times. The rearrangement joins TRBV5-1 to TRBJ2-7, with D unresolved. V shed 6 bases and J shed 5 bases, with 15 bases lying between them. Germline V gives CDR1 SGHRS, CDR2 YFSETQ. The CDR3 covers 13 residues. As DNA, the CDR3 is TGCGCCAGCACCGGCGAGGCCATGAACGAGCAGTACTTC. It yields the protein CASTGEAMNEQYF.

This clonotype was detected many times. The V gene is TRBV5-1, the J gene TRBJ2-3; 8 nucleotides align to TRBD2. V lost 0 bases to trimming and J lost 4 bases; unmatched junction nucleotides: 4. The CDR3 consists of 15 residues. The germline gives CDR1 SGHRS, CDR2 YFSETQ. In DNA form, the CDR3 reads TGCGCCAGCAGCTTGGGAGCGGGAGCGGCAGATACGCAGTATTTT. It is translated as CASSLGAGAADTQYF.

This clonotype was seen a handful of times. The genes are TRBV30 and TRBJ1-1, with D maybe TRBD1 (5 bases). Between the trimmed V and J ends, which lost 0 bases and 3 bases, there was a span of 8 bases. Germline V gives CDR1 GTSNPN, CDR2 SVGIG (reference sequence). The CDR3 totals 13 residues. For the CDR3, the DNA is TGTGCCTGGAGTGTAGGGGCCTACACTGAAGCTTTCTTT. It translates to CAWSVGAYTEAFF.

This clonotype was seen a single time. The V call is TRBV5-4, the J call TRBJ2-7, with D possibly being TRBD2 (6 bases). Germline V CDR1 and CDR2: SGHNT, YYREEE (reference sequence). V was clipped by 2 bases and J by 6 bases, with 21 bases between them. The CDR3 is 16 residues long. This CDR3 is CASSFTRWRDEREQYF. CDR3 DNA sequence: TGTGCCAGCAGCTTCACCCGGTGGCGGGATGAACGCGAGCAGTACTTC.

The rearrangement joins TRBV5-1 to TRBJ2-2; tentative D call: TRBD1 (5 bases). V was clipped by 4 bases and J by 7 bases, with 14 bases between them. The CDR3 covers 14 residues. Germline V gene sequence: CDR1 SGHRS, CDR2 YFSETQ. CDR3 region: CASSQGEINGELFF. CDR3 DNA: TGCGCCAGCAGCCAGGGTGAAATCAACGGGGAGCTGTTTTTT. Based on the CDR3 plus reference TRBV5-1 and TRBJ2-2, the full variable domain is KAGVTQTPRYLIKTRGQQVTLSCSPISGHRSVSWYQQTPGQGLQFLFEYFSETQRNKGNFPGRFSGRQFSNSRSEMNVSTLELGDSALYLCASSQGEINGELFFGEGSRLTVL.

This clonotype was seen repeatedly, ten times or more. This chain connects TRBV28 to TRBJ2-1; weak D call: TRBD1 (5 bases). The CDR3 sequence is 11 residues long. Trimming removed 5 bases at V and 12 bases at J, with 11 bases between. Germline loops: CDR1 MDHEN, CDR2 SYDVKM. The CDR3 loop is CASSRTPWQFF. Written as DNA, the CDR3 is TGTGCCAGCAGTAGGACACCGTGGCAGTTCTTC.

The V and J genes are TRBV6-5 and TRBJ2-7; TRBD2 matches 7 bases. The V gene's germline CDR1 is MNHEY and CDR2 SVGAGI. Trimming at V came to 3 bases and at J to 7 bases, leaving 18 bases not matched to a gene. This CDR3 is 17 amino acids long. The CDR3 reads CASSYQAGPDIYGEQYF. The CDR3 DNA follows: TGTGCCAGCAGTTATCAAGCGGGACCCGATATTTATGGGGAGCAGTACTTC.

The J gene is TRBJ1-1, the V gene TRBV3-1; TRBD1 agrees at 7 bases. The CDR3 length is 15 residues. Germline V gene lookup returns CDR1 LGHDT and CDR2 YNNKEL (reference sequence). After removal of 4 bases from V and 5 bases from J, the junction contained 10 bases not matched to a gene. The CDR3 protein is CASSRDRVRYTEAFF. Written as DNA, the CDR3 is TGTGCCAGCAGCCGAGACAGGGTGCGGTATACTGAAGCTTTCTTT.

This clonotype came up many times. This chain connects TRBV29-1 to TRBJ2-1, with a weak D call TRBD2 (5 bases). V dropped 4 bases and J dropped 7 bases, with 11 bases sitting between them. Germline-derived CDR1 and CDR2 are SQVTM and ANQGSEA. CDR3 length: 12 amino acids. Here the CDR3 reads CSVVERHNEQFF. CDR3 nucleotide sequence: TGCAGCGTTGTGGAGCGGCATAATGAGCAGTTCTTC.

This clonotype was counted at least ten times. The chain couples TRBV2 to TRBJ1-1; a weak D match, TRBD1 (5 bases). The CDR3 loop spans 14 amino acids. Germline lookup yields CDR1 SNHLY and CDR2 FYNNEI. Trimming took off 4 bases at V and 3 bases at J, with 12 bases between the two ends. Here the CDR3 reads CASSASGRDTEAFF. The CDR3 nucleotides read TGTGCCAGCAGTGCTTCAGGGCGGGACACTGAAGCTTTCTTT.

This clonotype was counted at least ten times. The J gene is TRBJ2-5, the V gene TRBV6-1, with D unresolved. Looked up from germline, CDR1 is MNHNS and CDR2 is SASEGT. The CDR3 runs 13 residues. V lost 6 bases, J lost 5 bases, and 13 bases lay in between. The CDR3 bases are TGTGCCAGCAGGATACCAGAACTGGAGACCCAGTACTTC. Its protein is CASRIPELETQYF.

This clonotype was detected many times. This chain links TRBV7-8 with TRBJ2-3, with D perhaps matching TRBD2 (7 bases). The CDR3 spans 17 residues. Germline loops: CDR1 SGHVS, CDR2 FQNEAQ. V was cut by 1 base and J by 0 bases, with 14 bases left in between. CDR3 sequence: CASSLEGGAHSTDTQYF. CDR3 DNA: TGTGCCAGCAGCTTAGAAGGGGGGGCGCATAGCACAGATACGCAGTATTTT.

This clonotype was counted only a few times. The gene calls are TRBV6-1 and TRBJ2-4; TRBD2 agrees at 7 bases. This CDR3 has 15 residues. The V and J ends lost 5 bases and 12 bases, in that order; junction bases with no gene match: 16. From germline, CDR1 is MNHNS and CDR2 SASEGT. The CDR3 reads CASSPPTGGVWDQYF. The CDR3 DNA reads as TGTGCCAGCAGTCCCCCGACTGGGGGGGTGTGGGATCAGTACTTC.

This clonotype was seen only a few times. The chain combines TRBV3-1 with TRBJ2-7; D gene ambiguous. This CDR3 contains 13 residues. Germline values: CDR1 LGHDT, CDR2 YNNKEL (reference sequence). Trimming left V 1 base short and J 5 bases short, with 9 bases between. The CDR3: CASSQVAANEQYF. CDR3 bases: TGTGCCAGCAGCCAAGTTGCAGCGAACGAGCAGTACTTC.

The chain links TRBV7-8 to TRBJ1-2; weak D call: TRBD1 (5 bases). CDR1 is SGHVS, CDR2 FQNEAQ, per germline. V dropped 7 bases and J dropped 0 bases, with 18 bases sitting between them. The CDR3 is made up of 16 amino acids. Here the CDR3 reads CASNSLRQQTNYGYTF. CDR3 DNA sequence: TGTGCCAGCAACTCCTTGAGACAGCAGACTAACTATGGCTACACCTTC.

Worth noting for this clonotype: This could be a read error, since a much larger clone is one nucleotide away. Here the CDR3 DNA reads TGTGCCAGCACCCTTAGGGCGGCGGGAGCCCCCAATGAGCGGTTCTTC. Protein: CASTLRAAGAPNERFF. The chain couples TRBV12-3 or TRBV12-4 to TRBJ2-1, with 7 bases fitting TRBD2. The CDR3 covers 16 residues.

Many counts were recorded for this clonotype. The chain links TRBV27 to TRBJ2-7; maybe TRBD2 (6 bases). Germline V gene lookup returns CDR1 MNHEY and CDR2 SMNVEV (reference sequence). The V end was cut by 4 bases, the J end by 4 bases, with 17 bases between. The CDR3 totals 15 residues. CDR3 residues: CASSSVWGEQYEQYF. The DNA for the CDR3 is TGTGCCAGCAGTTCGGTTTGGGGGGAGCAGTACGAGCAGTACTTC.

This clonotype has only a few counts. The chain couples TRBV6-2 or TRBV6-3 to TRBJ2-1; possibly TRBD2 for D (5 bases). V dropped 7 bases and J dropped 4 bases, with 11 bases sitting between them. This CDR3 spans 13 amino acids. Germline V CDR1 and CDR2: MNHEY, SVGEGT. CDR3 DNA: TGTGCCAGCACCAAGGGAGTGTACAATGAGCAGTTCTTC. Translation gives CASTKGVYNEQFF.

Many counts were recorded for this clonotype. V and J are TRBV2 and TRBJ2-5, with D hard to call. The germline gives CDR1 SNHLY, CDR2 FYNNEI. Trimming stripped 6 bases from V and 1 base from J, with 9 bases between. The CDR3 spans 13 residues. This CDR3 reads CASSLVVQETQYF. Written as DNA, the CDR3 is TGTGCCAGCAGCCTTGTGGTCCAAGAGACCCAGTACTTC.

The chain joins TRBV20-1 to TRBJ2-1, with D possibly matching TRBD1 (5 bases). This CDR3 contains 12 residues. Trimming removed 6 bases from V and 4 bases from J, with 10 bases in between. Germline assignment: CDR1 DFQATT and CDR2 SNEGSKA (reference sequence). Here the CDR3 DNA reads TGCAGTGCGGGGCGACTGTACAATGAGCAGTTCTTC. This gives the protein CSAGRLYNEQFF.

V and J are TRBV7-2 and TRBJ2-3; tentatively, D is TRBD2 (5 bases). V lost 6 bases and J lost 0, with 13 bases in between. The germline gives CDR1 SGHTA, CDR2 FQGNSA. The CDR3 consists of 15 residues. The CDR3 nucleotides read TGTGCCAGCAGTTCTAGCAGCACTAGCACAGATACGCAGTATTTT. It yields the protein CASSSSSTSTDTQYF.

In this sample, this clonotype turned up many times. The CDR3 DNA reads TGTGCCAGCGGTCGGGGGCAGATCCTATCTACTATGAACACTGAAGCTTTCTTT. This sequence encodes CASGRGQILSTMNTEAFF. The chain joins TRBV11-2 to TRBJ1-1; the D gene is possibly TRBD1 (6 bases). V gave up 8 bases and J gave up 0 bases, with 25 bases separating them. The CDR3 runs to 18 residues. Germline V gene data show CDR1 as SGHAT and CDR2 as FQNNGV.

CDR3 in DNA: TGTGCCTGGGACGACAGAATAAGCTATGGCTACACCTTC. This translates into CAWDDRISYGYTF. The V and J genes are TRBV30 and TRBJ1-2; possible D gene TRBD1, 5 bases. This CDR3 comprises 13 residues. From germline, CDR1 is GTSNPN and CDR2 SVGIG (reference sequence). V lost 5 bases and J lost 4, with 14 bases in between.